Listed below are T cell receptor beta chains from one sample, sequenced in a study of blood T cell repertoires in COVID-19. This table comes from immunoSEQ multiplex PCR, and its TCRdb copy is limited to in-frame clones, with some not included. The sample holds 9,000 to 15,000 clones; approximately 86% are singletons and the top ten take 21%. Specimen: peripheral blood. These receptors all come from a human donor in a cohort sampled during active COVID-19. The CDR3 runs from the conserved cysteine through the conserved F or W. D genes are given only for firm matches. The listing skips clone size in some rows; elsewhere it reads once, few, many or a size class.

size: -
D: TRBD1
length: 14
V: TRBV2
J: TRBJ2-7
DNA: TGTGCCAGCGCCGGGACAGCCCTCTCCTACGAGCAGTACTTC
CDR3: CASAGTALSYEQYF

size: -
D: TRBD2
length: 17
V: TRBV5-8
J: TRBJ2-3
DNA: TGTGCCAGCCCCAGGGGACTAGCTGTTATTAGCACAGATACGCAGTATTTT
CDR3: CASPRGLAVISTDTQYF

size: -
D: -
length: 15
V: TRBV5-1
J: TRBJ1-3
DNA: TGCGCCAGCAGCTTGGGTTCAGCGGGCGGAAACACCATATATTTT
CDR3: CASSLGSAGGNTIYF

size: -
D: -
length: 13
V: TRBV19
J: TRBJ1-5
DNA: TGTGCCAGCCGCAGGGTGCGCAATCAGCCCCAGCATTTT
CDR3: CASRRVRNQPQHF

size: few
D: TRBD1
length: 14
V: TRBV5-3
J: TRBJ1-4
DNA: TGTGCCAGAAGCTTGGTTGGACAGGGAGAAAAACTGTTTTTT
CDR3: CARSLVGQGEKLFF

size: -
D: TRBD1
length: 20
V: TRBV13
J: TRBJ2-6
DNA: TGTGCCAGCAGCTTAGGGGGACAGGGATCTTTGCTGTCTGGGGCCAACGTCCTGACTTTC
CDR3: CASSLGGQGSLLSGANVLTF

size: -
D: TRBD2
length: 13
V: TRBV12-3/TRBV12-4
J: TRBJ2-1
DNA: TGTGCCAGCAGTAGAAGCGGGGGGGCAAGGCAGTTCTTC
CDR3: CASSRSGGARQFF

size: -
D: TRBD1
length: 15
V: TRBV6-6
J: TRBJ1-2
DNA: TGTGCCAGCAGTTCCCGACAGGGGGCGGTCTATGGCTACACCTTC
CDR3: CASSSRQGAVYGYTF

size: -
D: TRBD1
length: 14
V: TRBV2
J: TRBJ2-2
DNA: TGTGCCAGCACCAGGACAGGGTTCCCCGGGGAGCTGTTTTTT
CDR3: CASTRTGFPGELFF

size: -
D: -
length: 16
V: TRBV27
J: TRBJ2-3
DNA: TGTGCCAGCAGCCTAGCTGGCGGCCGTGGCACAGATACGCAGTATTTT
CDR3: CASSLAGGRGTDTQYF

size: -
D: -
length: 12
V: TRBV28
J: TRBJ2-5
DNA: TGTGCCAGCAGTTCCAGGGTGGAGACCCAGTACTTC
CDR3: CASSSRVETQYF

size: -
D: TRBD1
length: 16
V: TRBV24-1
J: TRBJ1-1
DNA: TGTGCCACCACCGGAGTAGAGGGGACAGGGAGGACTGAAGCTTTCTTT
CDR3: CATTGVEGTGRTEAFF

size: -
D: TRBD1
length: 15
V: TRBV28
J: TRBJ2-1
DNA: TGTGCCAGCATTCGAGACAGGGTCGGAGCAAATGAGCAGTTCTTC
CDR3: CASIRDRVGANEQFF

size: -
D: -
length: 14
V: TRBV6-5
J: TRBJ2-5
DNA: TGTGCCAGCAGCTTCGGACGGGGGGCCGGGACCCAGTACTTC
CDR3: CASSFGRGAGTQYF

size: -
D: -
length: 15
V: TRBV2
J: TRBJ1-6
DNA: TGTGCCAGCTCCACTAACCCGAGGCATAATTCACCCCTCCACTTT
CDR3: CASSTNPRHNSPLHF

size: few
D: -
length: 19
V: TRBV5-1
J: TRBJ2-2
DNA: TGCGCCAGCAGCTTATTTCTCGGCGGACAGTACATGGACACCGGGGAGCTGTTTTTT
CDR3: CASSLFLGGQYMDTGELFF

size: -
D: TRBD1
length: 15
V: TRBV4-1
J: TRBJ1-1
DNA: TGCGCCAGCAGCCTAAGGGACAGCTTGAACACTGAAGCTTTCTTT
CDR3: CASSLRDSLNTEAFF

size: -
D: -
length: 17
V: TRBV20-1
J: TRBJ2-2
DNA: TGCAGTGCTAGTTTCCCCGGGGGACAGTCGGGCACCGGGGAGCTGTTTTTT
CDR3: CSASFPGGQSGTGELFF

size: -
D: TRBD1
length: 14
V: TRBV5-4
J: TRBJ2-7
DNA: TGTGCCAGCAGCCCCGGGACAGGGTTCTACGAGCAGTACTTC
CDR3: CASSPGTGFYEQYF

size: -
D: TRBD1
length: 15
V: TRBV5-5
J: TRBJ2-7
DNA: TGTGCCAGCAGCTTGGTACACAGGGGAATCCACGAGCAGTACTTC
CDR3: CASSLVHRGIHEQYF

size: -
D: TRBD1
length: 15
V: TRBV18
J: TRBJ2-3
DNA: TGTGCCAGCTCACCACGGACAGGGGCGGCAGATACGCAGTATTTT
CDR3: CASSPRTGAADTQYF

size: -
D: TRBD2
length: 13
V: TRBV29-1
J: TRBJ2-3
DNA: TGCAGCGTCCGAGGACTAGCGTTAGATACGCAGTATTTT
CDR3: CSVRGLALDTQYF

size: -
D: TRBD1
length: 16
V: TRBV5-5
J: TRBJ2-1
DNA: TGTGCCAGCAGCTTGGTGGGACAGGCATCCTACAATGAGCAGTTCTTC
CDR3: CASSLVGQASYNEQFF

size: -
D: -
length: 16
V: TRBV19
J: TRBJ1-5
DNA: TGTGCCAGTTCCGGACTGACGCTTTATAGCAATCAGCCCCAGCATTTT
CDR3: CASSGLTLYSNQPQHF

size: -
D: TRBD1
length: 16
V: TRBV7-2
J: TRBJ2-1
DNA: TGTGCCAGCAGCCTAAGCCGGGACAGGGGAAACAATGAGCAGTTCTTC
CDR3: CASSLSRDRGNNEQFF

size: -
D: -
length: 14
V: TRBV18
J: TRBJ1-6
DNA: TGTGCCAGCTCTCCCGGGAACGGGCGCTCACCCCTCCACTTT
CDR3: CASSPGNGRSPLHF

size: -
D: -
length: 13
V: TRBV5-1
J: TRBJ1-6
DNA: TGCGCCAGCAGCTTGGCCTTAAATTCACCCCTCCACTTT
CDR3: CASSLALNSPLHF

size: -
D: -
length: 17
V: TRBV4-2
J: TRBJ1-6
DNA: TGTGCCAGCAGCCAAAACAGGGATTCAGGTTATGTTTCACCCCTCCACTTT
CDR3: CASSQNRDSGYVSPLHF

size: -
D: TRBD1
length: 14
V: TRBV7-2
J: TRBJ1-2
DNA: TGTGCCAGCAGCTCATATAACAGGGGTTTCGGCTACACCTTC
CDR3: CASSSYNRGFGYTF

size: -
D: -
length: 12
V: TRBV6-6
J: TRBJ1-1
DNA: TGTGCCAGCAGTTACACGCGTACTGAAGCTTTCTTT
CDR3: CASSYTRTEAFF

size: -
D: TRBD2
length: 18
V: TRBV2
J: TRBJ2-1
DNA: TGTGCCAGCAGGGAAAGTCGGACTAGCGGGGGGGCAATTGGTGAGCAGTTCTTC
CDR3: CASRESRTSGGAIGEQFF

size: -
D: -
length: 12
V: TRBV4-1
J: TRBJ1-2
DNA: TGCGCCAGCAGCCGCTATAACTATGGCTACACCTTC
CDR3: CASSRYNYGYTF

size: -
D: -
length: 20
V: TRBV4-1
J: TRBJ1-5
DNA: TGCGCCAGCAGCCACCCCCTTACGGGCCCGGGGGGCCGGGGCAATCAGCCCCAGCATTTT
CDR3: CASSHPLTGPGGRGNQPQHF

size: -
D: -
length: 12
V: TRBV28
J: TRBJ2-2
DNA: TGTGCCAGCAGTCTGAACACCGGGGAGCTGTTTTTT
CDR3: CASSLNTGELFF

size: -
D: -
length: 16
V: TRBV9
J: TRBJ2-1
DNA: TGTGCCAGCAGCCCCAGAGGTAGGGAGTCCTACAATGAGCAGTTCTTC
CDR3: CASSPRGRESYNEQFF

size: -
D: -
length: 15
V: TRBV11-3
J: TRBJ2-7
DNA: TGTGCCAGCAGCCCAGGGGGGTCAAGCTCCTACGAGCAGTACTTC
CDR3: CASSPGGSSSYEQYF

size: -
D: -
length: 14
V: TRBV30
J: TRBJ2-7
DNA: TGTGCCTGGAGTCTGGGCCCTGGGCCCTACGAGCAGTACTTC
CDR3: CAWSLGPGPYEQYF

size: -
D: TRBD1
length: 13
V: TRBV29-1
J: TRBJ2-7
DNA: TGCAGCGTAGGGGACAGGGGAGCCTACGAGCAGTACTTC
CDR3: CSVGDRGAYEQYF

size: -
D: TRBD1
length: 13
V: TRBV5-6
J: TRBJ1-2
DNA: TGTGCCAGCAGCCTACAGGGGGCGGAGGGCTACACCTTC
CDR3: CASSLQGAEGYTF

size: -
D: TRBD2
length: 17
V: TRBV7-3
J: TRBJ2-1
DNA: TGTGCCAGCAGTCCAAGGGAGCTAGCGGGGGAGTACAATGAGCAGTTCTTC
CDR3: CASSPRELAGEYNEQFF

size: -
D: -
length: 14
V: TRBV2
J: TRBJ1-2
DNA: TGTGCCAGACAAAAAAACAGGGCCTCCTATGGCTACACCTTC
CDR3: CARQKNRASYGYTF

size: -
D: TRBD1
length: 16
V: TRBV7-9
J: TRBJ2-5
DNA: TGTGCCAGCAGCCCGGGGGACAGGGGATACCAAGAGACCCAGTACTTC
CDR3: CASSPGDRGYQETQYF

size: -
D: TRBD1
length: 13
V: TRBV5-1
J: TRBJ2-5
DNA: TGCGCCAGCAGTGGACAGGGACAAGAGACCCAGTACTTC
CDR3: CASSGQGQETQYF

size: -
D: TRBD2
length: 14
V: TRBV5-4
J: TRBJ2-2
DNA: TGTGCCAGCAGGAGGAGCGGGGCTATCGGGGAGCTGTTTTTT
CDR3: CASRRSGAIGELFF

size: -
D: TRBD1
length: 15
V: TRBV5-1
J: TRBJ2-3
DNA: TGCGCCAGCAGCTTGGAGGGGACAGACGGGGATACGCAGTATTTT
CDR3: CASSLEGTDGDTQYF

size: -
D: -
length: 11
V: TRBV9
J: TRBJ1-2
DNA: TGTGCCAGCGGCAGTTACTATGGCTACACCTTC
CDR3: CASGSYYGYTF

size: -
D: -
length: 14
V: TRBV29-1
J: TRBJ2-7
DNA: TGCAGCGTCCAAAAGGGGCAGGCACCCTACGAGCAGTACTTC
CDR3: CSVQKGQAPYEQYF

size: once
D: -
length: 15
V: TRBV28
J: TRBJ1-6
DNA: TGTGCCAGCACCGACGGGGGGGCGTCTAATTCACCCCTCCACTTT
CDR3: CASTDGGASNSPLHF

size: -
D: TRBD1
length: 16
V: TRBV5-4
J: TRBJ1-1
DNA: TGTGCCAGCAGCTTAAAGGGACAGGGAATGAACACTGAAGCTTTCTTT
CDR3: CASSLKGQGMNTEAFF

size: few
D: -
length: 11
V: TRBV6-5
J: TRBJ2-1
DNA: TGTGCCAGCCAACATCACAATGAGCAGTTCTTC
CDR3: CASQHHNEQFF

size: once
D: -
length: 13
V: TRBV6-1
J: TRBJ1-1
DNA: TGTGCCAGCAGTGAGGCGGGGGAGGTTGAAGCTTTCTTT
CDR3: CASSEAGEVEAFF

size: -
D: TRBD2
length: 16
V: TRBV18
J: TRBJ2-3
DNA: TGTGCCAGCTCACCATGGGATCGCGGGAGTATGAATACGCAGTATTTT
CDR3: CASSPWDRGSMNTQYF

size: -
D: -
length: 16
V: TRBV21-1
J: TRBJ2-1
DNA: TGTGCCAGCAGCAAACTCCGGGACAAAGGTTTGGATGAGCAGTTCTTC
CDR3: CASSKLRDKGLDEQFF

size: -
D: -
length: 18
V: TRBV11-2
J: TRBJ1-5
DNA: TGTGCCAGCAGCTACAAGGCGAAGGAGATACGGGGCAATCAGCCCCAGCATTTT
CDR3: CASSYKAKEIRGNQPQHF

size: -
D: -
length: 13
V: TRBV19
J: TRBJ1-1
DNA: TGTGCCAGTCATAAACAGGCGAACACTGAAGCTTTCTTT
CDR3: CASHKQANTEAFF

size: -
D: -
length: 15
V: TRBV9
J: TRBJ2-5
DNA: TGTGCCAGCAGCCCCCGGACTGCCAAGGCAGAGACCCAGTACTTC
CDR3: CASSPRTAKAETQYF

size: -
D: TRBD2
length: 14
V: TRBV6-5
J: TRBJ2-5
DNA: TGTGCCAGCAGCTCCCGGGGGGGTGTGGAGACCCAGTACTTC
CDR3: CASSSRGGVETQYF

size: -
D: -
length: 15
V: TRBV18
J: TRBJ1-2
DNA: TGTGCCAGCTCACTGCCACAGGGAAGGGTCCCCGGCTACACCTTC
CDR3: CASSLPQGRVPGYTF